The 21 T cell receptor beta chains below come from one sample, sequenced in a study of blood T cell repertoires in COVID-19. Sequencing used immunoSEQ multiplex PCR; TCRdb keeps in-frame clones, though not all of them. The data contain about 430,000 clones, approximately 90% of them singletons. Sequencing was performed on PBMCs or T cells enriched from blood (not recorded which). Receptors were obtained from a woman aged 18-35 years who had been exposed to COVID-19.

The V call is TRBV3-1 (or the pseudogene TRBV3-2), the J call TRBJ1-1; 7 bases are a match to TRBD1. The CDR3 spans 13 residues. V trimming: 5 bases; J trimming: 11 bases; junction bases outside the gene matches: 11. In germline, CDR1 is LGHDT, CDR2 YNNKEL (reference sequence). Here the CDR3 reads CASSEGQGVRAFF. The CDR3 nucleotides read TGTGCCAGCAGCGAAGGGCAGGGGGTGAGGGCTTTCTTT.

The chain has TRBV10-2 and TRBJ2-1; weak D call: TRBD1 (5 bases). Germline V gene sequence: CDR1 WSHSY, CDR2 SAAADI. Trimming removed 0 bases from V and 6 bases from J, with 18 bases in between. The CDR3 consists of 17 residues. In DNA, the CDR3 is TGCGCCAGCAGTGAGTCTTTAATGGGGATAGGGGCCAATGAGCAGTTCTTC. Protein sequence: CASSESLMGIGANEQFF.

The chain has TRBV9 and TRBJ2-7; 8 nucleotides agree with TRBD1. Germline CDR1 is SGDLS and CDR2 is YYNGEE. The junction had 7 bases not matched to a gene; V was cut back by 3 bases and J by 2 bases. This CDR3 spans 15 amino acids. CDR3 region: CASSGGRTGTYEQYF. For the CDR3, the DNA is TGTGCCAGCAGCGGGGGACGGACAGGGACCTACGAGCAGTACTTC.

This clone has only one observation. The chain is built from TRBV13 and TRBJ2-7; 9 bases agree with TRBD2. CDR1 PRHDT and CDR2 FYEKMQ come from the germline V gene (reference sequence). CDR3 length: 15 amino acids. With V trimmed by 5 bases and J by 5 bases, 10 bases remained unmatched. The DNA for the CDR3 is TGTGCCAGCAGCCCCCGCGGGAGGGCCCTCCACGAGCAGTACTTC. It translates to CASSPRGRALHEQYF.

The CDR3 region is CASSLDPGSLTYEQYF. The CDR3 nucleotides read TGCGCCAGCAGCTTGGATCCGGGGTCTCTGACCTACGAGCAGTACTTC. J is TRBJ2-7 and V is TRBV5-1; D might be TRBD2 (5 bases). Per the germline V gene, CDR1 is SGHRS and CDR2 is YFSETQ. V was clipped by 0 bases and J by 2 bases, with 15 bases between them. The CDR3 runs 16 residues.

As regards this clone: One end of the junction fails to match germline, which may point to a read error. V and J are TRBV7-2 and TRBJ2-7, with D possibly TRBD2 on 6 matching bases. Per the germline V gene, CDR1 is SGHTA and CDR2 is FQGNSA. CDR3 length equals 17 residues. The DNA of the CDR3 is TGTGCCAGCAGCGTAGCCCGTTCCGGGACTGACGCGAGGGAGCAGTACTTC. It specifies CASSVARSGTDAREQYF.

This chain connects TRBV4-1 to TRBJ1-1, with D tentatively TRBD1 (6 bases). Trimming took off 3 bases at V and 1 base at J, with 9 bases between the two ends. This CDR3 is 14 amino acids long. CDR1 and CDR2 (germline): MGHRA, YSYEKL. CDR3 DNA: TGCGCCAGCAGCCAGGGAGGGGGGAACACTGAAGCTTTCTTT. Encoded protein: CASSQGGGNTEAFF.

The chain combines TRBV10-2 with TRBJ2-7; 9 bases line up with TRBD1. The CDR3 loop spans 14 amino acids. Germline V CDR1 and CDR2: WSHSY, SAAADI. The trim removed 6 bases at V and 4 bases at J, leaving 7 bases unmatched. As DNA, the CDR3 is TGCGCCAGCAGATCCGGGACAGGGACGTACGAGCAGTACTTC. Its protein product is CASRSGTGTYEQYF.

The chain recombines TRBV4-1 with TRBJ2-1, with D possibly being TRBD1 (5 bases). The germline gives CDR1 MGHRA, CDR2 YSYEKL. The CDR3 is made up of 15 amino acids. Deletions cut 8 bases from V and 8 bases from J, with 22 bases between. The CDR3, as DNA: TGCGCCAGCTCCCCTTTGGCAACAGGTCGGGATGAGCAGTTCTTC. Its protein product is CASSPLATGRDEQFF.

The chain is built from TRBV28 and TRBJ2-7; TRBD2 aligns across 15 bases. CDR1 is MDHEN and CDR2 is SYDVKM in the germline V gene. V trimming: 5 bases; J trimming: 6 bases; junction bases outside the gene matches: 5. CDR3 length: 15 amino acids. CDR3 residues: CASSGLAGGLSEQYF. The CDR3 DNA reads TGTGCCAGCAGTGGACTAGCGGGAGGGCTAAGCGAGCAGTACTTC.

V is TRBV28 and J is TRBJ2-1; 9 bases match TRBD1. The germline V gene encodes CDR1 MDHEN and CDR2 SYDVKM. CDR3 length: 15 amino acids. Unmatched junction bases numbered 4, after V lost 5 bases and J lost 2 bases. The CDR3 region has the DNA TGTGCCAGCAGTCGGACAGGGGAACCCTACAATGAGCAGTTCTTC. Translated: CASSRTGEPYNEQFF.

The chain couples TRBV5-4 to TRBJ2-3, with D perhaps TRBD2 (8 bases). The germline V gene encodes CDR1 SGHNT and CDR2 YYREEE (reference sequence). Trimming took 9 bases from V and 6 from J, leaving 17 bases between them. The CDR3 spans 13 residues. For the CDR3, the DNA is TGTGCCACCCGGGAGGGGGCATCGGATACGCAGTATTTT. Encoded protein: CATREGASDTQYF.

V and J are TRBV19 and TRBJ2-1; D is possibly TRBD2 (6 bases). Trimming removed 5 bases from V and 4 bases from J, with 9 bases in between. The V gene's germline CDR1 is LNHDA and CDR2 SQIVND (reference sequence). The CDR3 length is 13 residues. This CDR3 is CASSEGTYNEQFF. The CDR3 DNA follows: TGTGCCAGTAGTGAAGGGACTTACAATGAGCAGTTCTTC.

The V call is TRBV7-2, the J call TRBJ2-5, with TRBD2 matching over 11 bases. Germline V gene data show CDR1 as SGHTA and CDR2 as FQGNSA. The CDR3 loop spans 17 amino acids. Unmatched junction bases numbered 5, after V lost 1 base and J lost 1 base. CDR3 region: CASSLGVAGGVQETQYF. For the CDR3, the DNA is TGTGCCAGCAGCTTAGGGGTAGCGGGGGGGGTCCAAGAGACCCAGTACTTC.

V gene TRBV16 combines with J gene TRBJ1-2, with 10 bases aligning to TRBD1. Germline lookup yields CDR1 KGHSY and CDR2 FQNENV. This CDR3 is 15 amino acids long. J was trimmed by 3 bases and V by 1 base; bases with no gene match: 2. CDR3 loop: CASSQLGTGDYGYTF. CDR3 in DNA: TGTGCCAGCAGCCAATTAGGGACAGGGGACTATGGCTACACCTTC.

The rearrangement links TRBV6-5 to TRBJ2-7, with D perhaps matching TRBD1 (6 bases). Germline loops: CDR1 MNHEY, CDR2 SVGAGI. V was shortened by 6 bases and J by 3 bases, with 9 bases between the two germline ends. The CDR3 sequence is 12 residues long. CDR3 in DNA: TGTGCCAGCAGACAGGGAATCTACGAGCAGTACTTC. It specifies CASRQGIYEQYF.

The V gene is TRBV9, the J gene TRBJ1-6; the match to TRBD1 covers 7 bases. In germline, CDR1 is SGDLS, CDR2 YYNGEE. The junction had 14 bases not matched to a gene; V was cut back by 5 bases and J by 0 bases. The CDR3 runs 19 residues. CDR3 in amino acids: CASRADSIRGSSYNSPLHF. The CDR3 DNA follows: TGTGCCAGCAGGGCCGACTCGATCAGGGGGAGCTCCTATAATTCACCCCTCCACTTT.

CDR3 bases: TGTGCAAGTCGCTTACTACAGGGGGTGAGTGAGCAGTTCTTC. This gives the protein CASRLLQGVSEQFF. The genes are TRBV12-2 and TRBJ2-1; whether TRBD1, the table's D call, matches the DNA was not checked. TRBV12-2 has pseudogene status. The CDR3 is 14 amino acids.

This sequence joins TRBV27 and TRBJ2-6; D not certain. Germline V gene lookup returns CDR1 MNHEY and CDR2 SMNVEV (reference sequence). This CDR3 region has 15 residues. Trimming cost V 2 bases and J 0 bases, with 5 bases left between them. For the CDR3, the DNA is TGTGCCAGCAGTTTAACAGCCTCTGGGGCCAACGTCCTGACTTTC. It codes for CASSLTASGANVLTF. Looking up the rest from reference TRBV27 and TRBJ2-6 gives the full variable domain: EAQVTQNPRYLITVTGKKLTVTCSQNMNHEYMSWYRQDPGLGLRQIYYSMNVEVTDKGDVPEGYKVSRKEKRNFPLILESPSPNQTSLYFCASSLTASGANVLTFGAGSRLTVL.

The V call is TRBV29-1, the J call TRBJ1-5; TRBD1 is a possible D gene (6 bases). Trimming cost V 3 bases and J 2 bases, with 11 bases left between them. The germline CDR1 and CDR2 sequences are SQVTM and ANQGSEA. The CDR3 has 14 amino acids. The CDR3 loop is CSVDGGGGNQPQHF. The CDR3 DNA sequence: TGCAGCGTTGATGGCGGGGGCGGCAATCAGCCCCAGCATTTT.

This chain links TRBV11-2 with TRBJ2-7; D is perhaps TRBD2 (5 bases). Per the germline V gene, CDR1 is SGHAT and CDR2 is FQNNGV. The CDR3 runs to 15 residues. Trimming pared 0 bases from V and 3 bases from J, leaving 12 bases between. In DNA, the CDR3 is TGTGCCAGCAGCTTAGAGTTGGTCCGGGGCTACGAGCAGTACTTC. Translating gives CASSLELVRGYEQYF.